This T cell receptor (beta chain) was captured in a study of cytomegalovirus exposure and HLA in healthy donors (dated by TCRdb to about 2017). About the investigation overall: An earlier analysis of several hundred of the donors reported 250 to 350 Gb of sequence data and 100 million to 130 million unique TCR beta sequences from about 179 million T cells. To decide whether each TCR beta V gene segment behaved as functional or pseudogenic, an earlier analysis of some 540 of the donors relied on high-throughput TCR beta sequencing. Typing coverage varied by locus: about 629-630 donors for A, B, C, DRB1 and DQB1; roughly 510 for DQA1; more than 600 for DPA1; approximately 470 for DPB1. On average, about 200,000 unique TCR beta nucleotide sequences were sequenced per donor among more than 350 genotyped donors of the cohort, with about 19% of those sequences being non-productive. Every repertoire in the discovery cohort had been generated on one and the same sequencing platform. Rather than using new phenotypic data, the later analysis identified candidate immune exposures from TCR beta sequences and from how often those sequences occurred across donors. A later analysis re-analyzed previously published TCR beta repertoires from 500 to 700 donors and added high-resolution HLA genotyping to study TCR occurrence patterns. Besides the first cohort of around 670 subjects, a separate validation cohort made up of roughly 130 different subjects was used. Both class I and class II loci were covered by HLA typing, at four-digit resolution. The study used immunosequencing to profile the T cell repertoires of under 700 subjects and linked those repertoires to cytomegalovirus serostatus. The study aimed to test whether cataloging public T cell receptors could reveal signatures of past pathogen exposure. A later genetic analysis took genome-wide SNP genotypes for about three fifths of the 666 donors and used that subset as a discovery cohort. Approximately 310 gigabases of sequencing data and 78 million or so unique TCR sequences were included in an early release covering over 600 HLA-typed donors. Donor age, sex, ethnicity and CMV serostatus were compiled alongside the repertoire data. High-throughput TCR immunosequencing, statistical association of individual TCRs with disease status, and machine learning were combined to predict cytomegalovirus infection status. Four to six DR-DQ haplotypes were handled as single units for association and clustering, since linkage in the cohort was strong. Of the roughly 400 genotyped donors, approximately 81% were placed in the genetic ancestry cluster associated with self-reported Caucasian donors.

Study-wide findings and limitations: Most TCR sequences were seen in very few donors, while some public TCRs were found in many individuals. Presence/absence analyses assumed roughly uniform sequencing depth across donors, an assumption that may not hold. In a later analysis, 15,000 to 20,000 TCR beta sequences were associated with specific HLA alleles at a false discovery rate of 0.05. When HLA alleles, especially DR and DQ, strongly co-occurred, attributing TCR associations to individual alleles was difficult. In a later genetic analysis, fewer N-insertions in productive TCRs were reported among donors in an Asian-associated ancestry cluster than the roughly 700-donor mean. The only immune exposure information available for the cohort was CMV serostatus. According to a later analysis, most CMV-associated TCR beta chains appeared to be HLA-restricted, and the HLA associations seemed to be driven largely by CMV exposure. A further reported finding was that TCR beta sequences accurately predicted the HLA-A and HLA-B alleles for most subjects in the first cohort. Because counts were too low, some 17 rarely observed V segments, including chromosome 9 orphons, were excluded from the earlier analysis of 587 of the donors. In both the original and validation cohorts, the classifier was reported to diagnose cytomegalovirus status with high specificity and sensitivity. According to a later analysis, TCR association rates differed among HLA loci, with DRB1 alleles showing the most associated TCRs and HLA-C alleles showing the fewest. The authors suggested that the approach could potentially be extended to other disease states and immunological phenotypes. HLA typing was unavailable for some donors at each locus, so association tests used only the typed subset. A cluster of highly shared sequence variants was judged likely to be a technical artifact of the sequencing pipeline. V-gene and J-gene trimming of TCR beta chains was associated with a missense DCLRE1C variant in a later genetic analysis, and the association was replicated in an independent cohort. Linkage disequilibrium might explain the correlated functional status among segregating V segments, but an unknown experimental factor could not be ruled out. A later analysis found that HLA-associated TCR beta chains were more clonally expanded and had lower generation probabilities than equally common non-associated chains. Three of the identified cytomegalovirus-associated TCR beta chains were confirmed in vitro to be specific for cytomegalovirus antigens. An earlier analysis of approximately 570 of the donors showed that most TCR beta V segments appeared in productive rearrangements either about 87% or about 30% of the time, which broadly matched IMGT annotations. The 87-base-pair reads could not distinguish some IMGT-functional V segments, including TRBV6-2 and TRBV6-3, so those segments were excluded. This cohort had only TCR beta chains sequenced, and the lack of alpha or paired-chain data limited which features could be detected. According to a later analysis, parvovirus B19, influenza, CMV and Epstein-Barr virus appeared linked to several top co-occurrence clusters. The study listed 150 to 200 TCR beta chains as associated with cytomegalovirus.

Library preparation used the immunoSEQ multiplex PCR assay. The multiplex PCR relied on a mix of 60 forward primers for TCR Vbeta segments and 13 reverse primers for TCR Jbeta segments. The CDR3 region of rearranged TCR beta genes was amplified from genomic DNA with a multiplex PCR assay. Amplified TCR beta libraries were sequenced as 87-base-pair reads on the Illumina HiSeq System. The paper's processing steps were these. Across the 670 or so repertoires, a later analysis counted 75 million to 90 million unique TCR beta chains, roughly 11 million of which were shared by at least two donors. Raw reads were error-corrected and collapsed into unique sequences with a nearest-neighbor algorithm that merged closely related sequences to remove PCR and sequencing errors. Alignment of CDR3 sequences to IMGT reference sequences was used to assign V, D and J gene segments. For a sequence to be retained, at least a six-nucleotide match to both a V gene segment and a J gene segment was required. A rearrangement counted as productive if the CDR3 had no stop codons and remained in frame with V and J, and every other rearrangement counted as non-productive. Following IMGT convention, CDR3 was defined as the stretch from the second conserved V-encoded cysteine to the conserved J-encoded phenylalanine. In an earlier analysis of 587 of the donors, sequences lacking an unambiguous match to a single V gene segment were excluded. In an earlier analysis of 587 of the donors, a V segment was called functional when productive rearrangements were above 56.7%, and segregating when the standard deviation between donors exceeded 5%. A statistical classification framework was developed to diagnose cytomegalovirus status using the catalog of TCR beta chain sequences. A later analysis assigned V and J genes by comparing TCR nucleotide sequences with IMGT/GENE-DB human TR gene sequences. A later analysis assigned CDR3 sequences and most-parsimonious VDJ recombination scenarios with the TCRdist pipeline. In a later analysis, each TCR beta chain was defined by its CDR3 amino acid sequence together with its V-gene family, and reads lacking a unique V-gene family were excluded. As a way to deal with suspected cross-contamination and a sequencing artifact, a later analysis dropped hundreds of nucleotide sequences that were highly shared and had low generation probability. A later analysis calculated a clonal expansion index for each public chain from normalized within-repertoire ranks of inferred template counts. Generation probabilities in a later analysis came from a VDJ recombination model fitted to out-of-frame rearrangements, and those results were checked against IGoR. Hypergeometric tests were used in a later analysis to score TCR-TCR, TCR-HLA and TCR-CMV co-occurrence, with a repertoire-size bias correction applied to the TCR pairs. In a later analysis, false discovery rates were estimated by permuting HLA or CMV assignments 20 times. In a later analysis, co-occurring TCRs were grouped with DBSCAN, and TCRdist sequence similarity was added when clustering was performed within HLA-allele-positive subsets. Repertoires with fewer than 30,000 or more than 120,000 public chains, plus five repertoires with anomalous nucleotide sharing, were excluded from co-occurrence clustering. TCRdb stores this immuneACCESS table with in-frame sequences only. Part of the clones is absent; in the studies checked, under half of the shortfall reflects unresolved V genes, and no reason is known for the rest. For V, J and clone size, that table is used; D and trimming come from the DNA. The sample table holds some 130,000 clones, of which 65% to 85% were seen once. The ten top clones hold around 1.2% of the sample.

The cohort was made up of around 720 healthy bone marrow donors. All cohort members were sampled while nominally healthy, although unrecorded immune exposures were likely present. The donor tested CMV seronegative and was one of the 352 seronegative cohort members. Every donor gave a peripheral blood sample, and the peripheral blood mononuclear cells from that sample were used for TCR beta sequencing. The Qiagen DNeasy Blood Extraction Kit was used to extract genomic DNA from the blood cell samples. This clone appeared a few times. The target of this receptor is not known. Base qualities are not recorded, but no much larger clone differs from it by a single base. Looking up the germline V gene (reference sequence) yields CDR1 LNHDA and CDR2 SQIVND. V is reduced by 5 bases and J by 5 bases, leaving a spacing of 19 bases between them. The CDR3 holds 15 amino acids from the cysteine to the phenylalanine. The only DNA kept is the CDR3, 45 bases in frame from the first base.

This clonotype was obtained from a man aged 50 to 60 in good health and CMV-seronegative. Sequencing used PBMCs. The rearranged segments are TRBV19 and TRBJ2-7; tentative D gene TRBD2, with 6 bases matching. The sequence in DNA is TGTGCCAGTAGTCCCCGTGGGGCCGGGGGAGACGAGCAGTACTTC. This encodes CASSPRGAGGDEQYF.